This is a list of T cell receptor beta chains from one sample in a study of tumor-infiltrating lymphocytes in primary liver carcinoma. TCRdb redid the calling of the multiplex PCR reads with MiXCR, one entry per CDR3 protein. The data hold about 310,000 distinct CDR3 sequences, with 45% to 70% observed a single time. The sequenced material came from peripheral blood. These receptors came from a woman in her thirties with primary liver carcinoma and hepatitis B virus infection. CDR3s include the opening cysteine and the closing phenylalanine or tryptophan. D genes are given only for firm matches. The size entry is marked missing in some rows and otherwise reads once, few, many or a size class.

V: TRBV7-2
J: TRBJ2-3
size: .
D: .
CDR3: CASSLAGFADTQYF
DNA: TGTGCCAGCAGCTTAGCCGGATTCGCAGATACGCAGTATTTT

V: TRBV5-5
J: TRBJ2-5
size: .
D: .
CDR3: CANSLVDETQYF
DNA: TGTGCCAACAGCTTGGTCGATGAGACCCAGTACTTC

V: TRBV12-3/TRBV12-4
J: TRBJ2-1
size: .
D: TRBD2
CDR3: CASTIAGGPKQFF
DNA: TGTGCCAGCACGATAGCGGGAGGGCCTAAGCAGTTCTTC

V: TRBV12-3/TRBV12-4
J: TRBJ1-5
size: .
D: .
CDR3: CASSFGAGNQHQHF
DNA: TGTGCCAGCAGTTTCGGAGCAGGGAATCAACACCAGCATTTT

V: TRBV7-8
J: TRBJ2-7
size: .
D: .
CDR3: CASSFGTFIYEQYF
DNA: TGTGCCAGCAGCTTTGGCACCTTTATCTACGAGCAGTACTTC

V: TRBV14
J: TRBJ2-4
size: many
D: TRBD2
CDR3: CASSQEVAGGLAKNIQYF
DNA: TGTGCCAGCAGCCAAGAAGTCGCGGGAGGATTAGCCAAAAACATTCAGTACTTC

V: TRBV12-5
J: TRBJ2-1
size: .
D: .
CDR3: CASGLPFGRGSYNEQFF
DNA: TGTGCTAGTGGTTTGCCTTTCGGGAGAGGGTCCTACAATGAGCAGTTCTTC

V: TRBV4-1
J: TRBJ2-7
size: many
D: TRBD1
CDR3: CASSFGGQGSEQYF
DNA: TGCGCCAGCTCGTTTGGAGGACAGGGCTCGGAGCAGTACTTC

V: TRBV5-4
J: TRBJ2-5
size: few
D: .
CDR3: CASRLQGWETQYF
DNA: TGTGCCAGCAGGTTACAGGGATGGGAGACCCAGTACTTC

V: TRBV4-1
J: TRBJ1-2
size: .
D: .
CDR3: CARSQKASNYGYTF
DNA: TGCGCCAGAAGCCAAAAGGCCAGCAACTATGGCTACACCTTC

V: TRBV6-5
J: TRBJ2-1
size: .
D: .
CDR3: CASRARSFSSYKEQLF
DNA: TGTGCCAGCAGAGCTAGGAGCTTTAGCTCCTACAAAGAGCAGCTCTTC

V: TRBV6-1
J: TRBJ2-1
size: few
D: .
CDR3: CASRVTGRDEQFF
DNA: TGTGCCAGCAGAGTTACAGGGCGGGATGAGCAGTTCTTC

V: TRBV2
J: TRBJ1-3
size: .
D: .
CDR3: CVSSETRGLTSSGNTIYF
DNA: TGTGTCAGCAGTGAAACTCGGGGACTTACGAGCTCTGGAAACACCATATATTTT

V: TRBV11-2
J: TRBJ2-1
size: many
D: TRBD2
CDR3: CASSLELAGANEQFF
DNA: TGTGCCAGCAGCTTAGAACTAGCGGGAGCTAATGAGCAGTTCTTC

V: TRBV5-1
J: TRBJ2-5
size: many
D: .
CDR3: CASSSDRVGQETQYF
DNA: TGCGCCAGCAGCTCAGACAGAGTTGGACAAGAGACCCAGTACTTC

V: TRBV12-3/TRBV12-4
J: TRBJ2-3
size: .
D: TRBD2
CDR3: CASSPRTRPDTQYF
DNA: TGTGCCAGCAGTCCCAGGACTAGGCCAGATACGCAGTATTTT

V: TRBV6-5
J: TRBJ1-1
size: .
D: .
CDR3: CVSSYSGLGNTEAFF
DNA: TGTGTCAGCAGTTACTCGGGTTTAGGGAACACTGAAGCTTTCTTT

V: TRBV11-2
J: TRBJ2-5
size: .
D: TRBD1
CDR3: CASGSPRTGRSAQETQYF
DNA: TGTGCCAGCGGCTCCCCCCGGACAGGGCGTTCCGCCCAGGAGACCCAGTACTTC